What follows is one TCR beta chain and its context. Amplified TCR beta CDR3 regions were obtained using RNA transcripts as template. HTBI-primed first-round RT-PCR preceded second-round multiplex PCR. TCRdb used MiXCR to reprocess the multiplex PCR reads, holding one entry per CDR3 protein. The table shows hundreds of thousands of distinct CDR3 sequences, with roughly 20% occurring only once. The sample comes from a study of Graves' ophthalmopathy and Graves' hyperthyroidism. CDR3 size: 16 residues. The V gene's germline CDR1 is MNHEY and CDR2 SVGAGI. J was trimmed by 5 bases and V by 2 bases; bases with no gene match: 7.

Material for sequencing was peripheral blood. The gene calls are TRBV6-5 and TRBJ2-5; 11 bases are shared with TRBD2. The clonotype was recovered from a woman between 18 and 30 years old with stable Graves' hyperthyroidism. Here the CDR3 reads CASSYNRLAGFETQYF. Here the CDR3 DNA reads TGTGCCAGCAGTTACAACAGACTAGCGGGATTTGAGACCCAGTACTTC.